Reported below is one TCR beta chain. Trimming took 3 bases from V and 2 from J; bases not matched to a gene: 2. The CDR3 covers 14 residues. CDR1 and CDR2 from the germline V gene are SGHDN and FVKESK. The source of the sample is a study of T cell changes during pregnancy in multiple sclerosis. Only in-frame clones appear in the TCRdb table, and some are missing; sequencing was by immunoSEQ multiplex PCR. The table records approximately 84,000 clones, approximately 94% of them present only once. This sequence originates from a female donor with multiple sclerosis, enrolled in a pregnancy study. The sequenced sample was peripheral blood, obtained in the third trimester of pregnancy. The chain recombines TRBV14 with TRBJ1-1, with 8 bases identical to TRBD1. Written as DNA, the CDR3 is TGTGCCAGCAGCCATGGACAGGGAAACACTGAAGCTTTCTTT. Translation: CASSHGQGNTEAFF.